Following are 14 T cell receptor beta chains from one sample sequenced in a study of blood T cell repertoires in COVID-19. Here immunoSEQ multiplex PCR was the method, and the copy in TCRdb shows in-frame clones only, minus some. The data hold under 200,000 clones, with roughly 88% observed a single time. The sample comprised peripheral blood. The receptors come from a woman in her fifties or sixties with acute or convalescent COVID-19.

V gene TRBV6-1 combines with J gene TRBJ2-1; 10 bases map to TRBD2. Germline CDR1 reads MNHNS; CDR2 reads SASEGT. The ends lost 6 bases at V and 0 bases at J; junction bases unmatched: 14. This CDR3 has 19 residues. In nucleotides, the CDR3 is TGTGCCAGCAGGGAACTAGCGGGGTCCACCTTCTTCTCCTACAATGAGCAGTTCTTC. This sequence encodes CASRELAGSTFFSYNEQFF.

The chain uses TRBV5-6 and TRBJ1-6; D gene ambiguous. The CDR3 is made up of 13 amino acids. In germline, CDR1 is SGHDT, CDR2 YYEEEE. V was trimmed by 6 bases and J by 10 bases, leaving 14 bases between them. The CDR3 is CASTFRRVSPLHF. In DNA, the CDR3 is TGTGCCAGCACCTTTAGGAGGGTCTCACCCCTCCACTTT.

The CDR3 spells CASSPRQDSGNTIYF. DNA of the CDR3: TGTGCCAGCAGTCCGCGACAAGACTCTGGAAACACCATATATTTT. This rearrangement joins TRBV27 to TRBJ1-3; D remains unclear. Germline V gene lookup returns CDR1 MNHEY and CDR2 SMNVEV (reference sequence). The CDR3 is 15 residues long. Trimming removed 5 bases from V and 0 bases from J, with 11 bases in between.

The chain employs TRBV7-6 and TRBJ1-3; no reliable D call. The CDR3 runs 15 residues. Germline CDR1 and CDR2: SGHVS and FNYEAQ. V lost 5 bases, J lost 7 bases, and 18 bases lay in between. The CDR3 bases are TGTGCCAGCAGCCGGCTATCCCGGGATCTCAACACCATATATTTT. Protein sequence: CASSRLSRDLNTIYF.

The chain uses TRBV9 and TRBJ2-7, with a weak D call TRBD2 (6 bases). V was clipped by 3 bases and J by 5 bases, with 12 bases between them. The CDR3 has 13 amino acids. Germline V gene data show CDR1 as SGDLS and CDR2 as YYNGEE. The CDR3 sequence is CASSGSPGDEQYF. Here the CDR3 DNA reads TGTGCCAGCAGCGGCTCCCCGGGGGACGAGCAGTACTTC. Complete variable domain (other parts from reference TRBV9 and TRBJ2-7): DSGVTQTPKHLITATGQRVTLRCSPRSGDLSVYWYQQSLDQGLQFLIQYYNGEERAKGNILERFSAQQFPDLHSELNLSSLELGDSALYFCASSGSPGDEQYFGPGTRLTVT.

The chain links TRBV25-1 to TRBJ2-1; 7 bases match TRBD2. Losses at the gene ends were 4 bases for V and 10 bases for J; bases not matched to a gene: 7. The CDR3 is 13 residues long. Per the germline V gene, CDR1 is MGHDK and CDR2 is SYGVNS. The CDR3, as DNA: TGTGCCAGCAGTGGCCCAGCGGGGTTGGAGCAGTTCTTC. This gives the protein CASSGPAGLEQFF.

Only one count was recorded for this clone. The gene calls are TRBV9 and TRBJ2-7; 12 nucleotides line up with TRBD1. Germline V gene lookup returns CDR1 SGDLS and CDR2 YYNGEE. CDR3 length: 15 residues. J gave up 6 bases and V 2 bases, and 6 bases lay outside the gene matches. CDR3 DNA sequence: TGTGCCAGCAGCGTTACCGGGACAGGGGGCGGCGAGCAGTACTTC. This sequence encodes CASSVTGTGGGEQYF.

The V and J genes are TRBV7-3 and TRBJ1-1; 11 nucleotides match TRBD1. The CDR3 is 15 amino acids. V lost 5 bases to trimming and J lost 5 bases; unmatched junction nucleotides: 7. Germline assignment: CDR1 SGHTA and CDR2 FQGTGA. CDR3: CASSRTGGDLTEAFF. The CDR3 nucleotides are TGTGCCAGCAGCCGGACAGGGGGCGACTTGACTGAAGCTTTCTTT.

The chain employs TRBV2 and TRBJ2-2; D remains unclear. The CDR3 has 13 amino acids. From germline, CDR1 is SNHLY and CDR2 FYNNEI. V dropped 7 bases and J dropped 4 bases, with 10 bases sitting between them. In nucleotides, the CDR3 is TGTGCCAGCAAACCCCACTTCACCGGGGAGCTGTTTTTT. It codes for CASKPHFTGELFF.

The gene calls are TRBV5-1 and TRBJ1-4; TRBD1 agrees at 10 bases. Germline-derived CDR1 and CDR2 are SGHRS and YFSETQ. The CDR3 sequence is 16 residues long. The J segment lost 1 base and the V segment lost 7 bases, leaving 7 bases of the junction unmatched. The CDR3 spells CASRSGTGVTNEKLFF. Here the CDR3 DNA reads TGCGCCAGCCGATCTGGGACAGGGGTAACTAATGAAAAACTGTTTTTT.

The chain carries TRBV7-9 and TRBJ2-2; 8 bases map to TRBD2. J was trimmed by 2 bases and V by 6 bases; bases with no gene match: 5. The CDR3 loop spans 15 amino acids. Germline V gene lookup returns CDR1 SEHNR and CDR2 FQNEAQ (reference sequence). The CDR3 region is CASSSGRGNTGELFF. DNA of the CDR3: TGTGCCAGCAGTTCCGGGAGGGGAAACACCGGGGAGCTGTTTTTT.

The chain joins TRBV10-3 to TRBJ2-1, with 7 bases lining up with TRBD1. V gave up 1 base and J gave up 3 bases; unmatched junction bases: 12. Germline values: CDR1 ENHRY, CDR2 SYGVKD. The CDR3 has 18 amino acids. The chain's CDR3 is CAISEFGPGQLFYNEQFF. Written as DNA, the CDR3 is TGTGCCATCAGTGAGTTCGGTCCGGGACAGCTCTTCTACAATGAGCAGTTCTTC.

This sequence joins TRBV7-2 and TRBJ2-2; 8 nucleotides match TRBD1. The CDR3 totals 16 residues. V dropped 1 base and J dropped 4; count of bases not matched to a gene: 5. Germline V gene lookup returns CDR1 SGHTA and CDR2 FQGNSA. The CDR3 loop reads CASSLVRGQGTGELFF. DNA of the CDR3: TGTGCCAGCAGCTTAGTCAGGGGGCAGGGCACCGGGGAGCTGTTTTTT.

J is TRBJ2-7 and V is TRBV7-8; 11 bases line up with TRBD1. The CDR3 sequence is 14 residues long. The V and J ends lost 4 bases and 2 bases, in that order; junction bases with no gene match: 1. Germline V CDR1 and CDR2: SGHVS, FQNEAQ. This chain's CDR3 is CASSSDRGPYEQYF. CDR3 sequence (DNA): TGTGCCAGCAGCTCGGACAGGGGGCCCTACGAGCAGTACTTC.